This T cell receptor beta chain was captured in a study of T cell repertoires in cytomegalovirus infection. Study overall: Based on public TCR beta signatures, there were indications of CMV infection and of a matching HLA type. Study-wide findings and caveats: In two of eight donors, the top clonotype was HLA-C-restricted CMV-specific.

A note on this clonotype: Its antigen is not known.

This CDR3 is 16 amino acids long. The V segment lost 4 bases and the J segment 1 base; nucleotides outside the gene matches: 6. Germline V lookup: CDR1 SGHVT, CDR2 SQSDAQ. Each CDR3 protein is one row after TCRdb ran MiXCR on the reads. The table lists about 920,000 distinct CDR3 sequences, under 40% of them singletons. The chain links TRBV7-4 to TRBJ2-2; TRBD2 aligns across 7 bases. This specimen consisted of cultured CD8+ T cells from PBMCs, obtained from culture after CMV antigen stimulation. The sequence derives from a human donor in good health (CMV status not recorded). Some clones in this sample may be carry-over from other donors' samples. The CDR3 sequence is CASSSESGVNTGELFF. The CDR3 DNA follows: TGTGCCAGCAGCTCCGAAAGCGGGGTGAACACCGGGGAGCTGTTTTTT.